These T cell receptor beta chains were read from a single sample in a study of blood T cell repertoires in COVID-19. Measured with immunoSEQ multiplex PCR; TCRdb has only the in-frame clones, and not every one. The table shows about 410,000 clones, with about 88% occurring only once. Material for sequencing was peripheral blood. Every receptor here comes from a woman aged 40 to 55 with COVID-19, enrolled during active disease. Each CDR3 is given with its conserved first and last residue. A D gene is named only where the DNA matches it firmly. Some rows have no size entry. The others give once, few or many, or a class for an expanded clone.

v_gene,d_gene,j_gene,abundance,CDR3nt,CDR3aa
TRBV3-1/TRBV3-2,TRBD1,TRBJ1-1,.,TGTGCCAGCAGCCAAGCACAGGGGGCATGGACTGAAGCTTTCTTT,CASSQAQGAWTEAFF
TRBV5-4,.,TRBJ1-4,.,TGTGCCAGCAGCGCTGGAGGCACCTCAACTAATGAAAAACTGTTTTTT,CASSAGGTSTNEKLFF
TRBV7-2,TRBD1,TRBJ2-1,.,TGTGCCAGCAGCTCTTACCGGGACAGGGCTAATGAGCAGTTCTTC,CASSSYRDRANEQFF
TRBV7-8,TRBD1,TRBJ1-6,.,TGTGCCAGCAGCTTGGACAGGGGGCGTTCACCCCTCCACTTT,CASSLDRGRSPLHF
TRBV10-3,.,TRBJ2-2,many,TGTGCCATCAGTGAGTCTGGTGGCATTTACACCGGGGAGCTGTTTTTT,CAISESGGIYTGELFF
TRBV19,.,TRBJ1-6,.,TGTGCCAGTAGTATAGATCCGGGTCGGGTCGGCGCACCCCTCCACTTT,CASSIDPGRVGAPLHF
TRBV5-4,.,TRBJ1-2,.,TGTGCCAGCAGCCCACAGGGACCAACGGGCTACACCTTC,CASSPQGPTGYTF
TRBV4-2,TRBD2,TRBJ2-7,once,TGTGCCAGCAGCCAGGATGGACTAGCGAGGATCGAGCAGTACTTC,CASSQDGLARIEQYF
TRBV30,.,TRBJ2-3,few,TGTGCCTGGAGTGTACGATCCGGAACGGCTTTCCTAGCAGATACGCAGTATTTT,CAWSVRSGTAFLADTQYF
TRBV29-1,.,TRBJ1-1,.,TGCAGCGTTCCCGACAGCAGTAACACTGAAGCTTTCTTT,CSVPDSSNTEAFF
TRBV30,.,TRBJ2-7,.,TGTGCCGCCGTGACGGGAACCTACGAGCAGTACTTC,CAAVTGTYEQYF
TRBV27,TRBD1,TRBJ2-7,.,TGTGCCAGCAGTCACCACACACGCGACAGGGCCTACGAGCAGTACTTC,CASSHHTRDRAYEQYF
TRBV7-3,.,TRBJ1-1,.,TGTGCCAGCAGCTCGGACAGTATGAACACTGAAGCTTTCTTT,CASSSDSMNTEAFF
TRBV30,.,TRBJ1-2,once,TGTGCCTGGAACCCCGGGACAACTTTTCGCTACACCTTC,CAWNPGTTFRYTF
TRBV18,TRBD1,TRBJ1-2,.,TGTGCCAGAGGGACAGGAGCTAACTATGGCTACACCTTC,CARGTGANYGYTF
TRBV9,TRBD1,TRBJ1-4,.,TGTGCCAGCAGCCCAGGACAGGGAGATGAAAAACTGTTTTTT,CASSPGQGDEKLFF
TRBV28,.,TRBJ2-7,.,TGTGCCAGCAGTTCCTCCGGGTCTCCCCAGAAGGAGCAGTACTTC,CASSSSGSPQKEQYF
TRBV19,TRBD2,TRBJ2-1,.,TGTGCCAGCGCAAGTCAGTCGGGAGGTCCCCCCTACAATGAGCAGTTCTTC,CASASQSGGPPYNEQFF
TRBV29-1,.,TRBJ1-4,.,TGCAGCGTTGATGGGGGGACGGGAAAACTGTTTTTT,CSVDGGTGKLFF
TRBV18,.,TRBJ1-5,.,TGTGCCAGCTCACCCACCGGGAGTAGGCCGCCCCAGCATTTT,CASSPTGSRPPQHF
TRBV11-2,TRBD1,TRBJ1-1,.,TGTGCCAGCAGCCCCTGGCAGGGGGCTCAGGCTTTCTTT,CASSPWQGAQAFF
TRBV7-9,TRBD1,TRBJ2-6,.,TGTGCCAGCAGCCCCGGGACAGGGTTAGGTGGGGCCAACGTCCTGACTTTC,CASSPGTGLGGANVLTF
TRBV30,TRBD1,TRBJ1-2,.,TGTGCCTGGAGTCTCCCGATCAGGGGGCAATATGGCTACACCTTC,CAWSLPIRGQYGYTF
TRBV5-1,.,TRBJ1-5,once,TGCGCCAGCAGCCCAGAGGACACTCGCAATCAGCCCCAGCATTTT,CASSPEDTRNQPQHF
TRBV7-9,.,TRBJ1-5,.,TGTGCCAGCAGCTCGCCTCGGACAGGCAATCAGCCCCAGCATTTT,CASSSPRTGNQPQHF
TRBV2,.,TRBJ1-5,.,TGTGCCAGCAGTGTAAGGGGGATCAGCAATCAGCCCCAGCATTTT,CASSVRGISNQPQHF
TRBV6-4,TRBD2,TRBJ2-1,many,TGTGCCAGCAGTGACGGGCTAGCGGGCGATGAGCAGTTCTTC,CASSDGLAGDEQFF
TRBV29-1,.,TRBJ1-4,.,TGCAGCGCTAAGGGGGTTCTTAATGAAAAACTGTTTTTT,CSAKGVLNEKLFF